The entry below describes one T cell receptor (beta chain). Antigen: not known. The sample originates from a study of T cell responses to AZD1222 COVID-19 vaccine. Study-wide results and limits: Donors were chiefly white British, with a greater number of females, and clonal diversity was perhaps underestimated. Sampled repertoires all dated from after the peak T cell response.

Germline V gene sequence: CDR1 MNHEY, CDR2 SVGAGI. Trimming took 1 base from V and 8 from J, leaving 14 bases between them. The CDR3 sequence is 15 residues long. Measured with immunoSEQ multiplex PCR; TCRdb has only the in-frame clones, and not every one. This table holds about 110,000 clones, around 91% found once. The chain is built from TRBV6-5 and TRBJ2-2, with D uncertain. The specimen was peripheral blood, collected on day 0 of AZD1222 vaccination. This clonotype was sampled from an adult in good health. CDR3 region: CASSYFSPSTGELFF. In nucleotides, the CDR3 is TGTGCCAGCAGTTACTTTTCACCATCGACGGGGGAGCTGTTTTTT.